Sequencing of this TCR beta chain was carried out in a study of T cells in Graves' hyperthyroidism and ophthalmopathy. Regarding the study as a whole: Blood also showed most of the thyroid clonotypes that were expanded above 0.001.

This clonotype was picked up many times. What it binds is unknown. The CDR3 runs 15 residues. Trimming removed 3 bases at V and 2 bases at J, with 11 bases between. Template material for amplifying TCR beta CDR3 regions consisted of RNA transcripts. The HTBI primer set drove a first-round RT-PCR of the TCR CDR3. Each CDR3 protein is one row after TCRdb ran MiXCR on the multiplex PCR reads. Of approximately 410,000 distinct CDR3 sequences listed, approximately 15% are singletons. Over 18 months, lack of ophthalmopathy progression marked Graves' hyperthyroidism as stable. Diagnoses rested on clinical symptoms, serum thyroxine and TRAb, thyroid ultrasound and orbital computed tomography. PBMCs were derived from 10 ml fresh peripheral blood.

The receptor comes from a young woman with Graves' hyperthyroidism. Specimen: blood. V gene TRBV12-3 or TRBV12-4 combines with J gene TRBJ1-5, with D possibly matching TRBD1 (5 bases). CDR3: CASSFEGRGNQPQHF. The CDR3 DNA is TGTGCCAGCAGTTTTGAAGGCAGGGGCAATCAGCCCCAGCATTTT.